This T cell receptor beta chain originates from a study of blood T cell repertoires in COVID-19. Study-wide background: Samples representing acute and convalescent COVID-19 were sourced from the United States, Italy and Spain. The cDNA or gDNA used as material had been derived from T cells, B-cell-depleted T cells, or PBMCs.

This clone was counted a single time. Libraries were prepared by immunoSEQ multiplex PCR; TCRdb keeps only in-frame clonotypes and omits some of them. The top ten clones hold about 0.57% of a sample with approximately 440,000 clones, 80% to 95% of them seen once. With 3 bases clipped from V and 9 bases from J, the junction kept 5 bases outside the gene matches. This CDR3 is 14 amino acids long. Per the germline V gene, CDR1 is MNHEY and CDR2 is SMNVEV (reference sequence). The sample comprised PBMCs or T cells enriched from blood (not recorded which). J is TRBJ1-6 and V is TRBV27; 7 nucleotides agree with TRBD1. The sequence was collected from a man between 18 and 35 years old who had recovered from COVID-19. CDR3 bases: TGTGCCAGCAGTTTCGACAGGGCGGCTTCACCCCTCCACTTT. Translation: CASSFDRAASPLHF.